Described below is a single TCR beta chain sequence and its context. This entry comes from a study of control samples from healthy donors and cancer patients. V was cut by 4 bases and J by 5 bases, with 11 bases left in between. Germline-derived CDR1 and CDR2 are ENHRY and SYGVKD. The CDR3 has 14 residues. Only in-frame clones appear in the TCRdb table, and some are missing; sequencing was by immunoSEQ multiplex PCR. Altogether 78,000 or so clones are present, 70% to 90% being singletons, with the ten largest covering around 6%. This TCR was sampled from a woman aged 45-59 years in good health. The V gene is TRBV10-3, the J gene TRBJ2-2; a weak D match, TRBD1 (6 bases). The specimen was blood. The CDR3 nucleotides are TGTGCCATCAGTGTGGTGACAGGAACCGGGGAGCTGTTTTTT. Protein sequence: CAISVVTGTGELFF.